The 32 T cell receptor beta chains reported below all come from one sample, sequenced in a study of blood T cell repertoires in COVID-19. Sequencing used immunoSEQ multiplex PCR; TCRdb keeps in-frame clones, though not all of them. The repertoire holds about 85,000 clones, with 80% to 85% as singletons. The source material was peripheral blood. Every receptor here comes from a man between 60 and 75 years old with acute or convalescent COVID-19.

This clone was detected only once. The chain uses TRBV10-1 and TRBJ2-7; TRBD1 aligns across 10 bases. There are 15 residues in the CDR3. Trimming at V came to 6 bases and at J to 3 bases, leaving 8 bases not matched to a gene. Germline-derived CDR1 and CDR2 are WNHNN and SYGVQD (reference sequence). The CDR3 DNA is TGCGCCAGCAGCGACGCCCGGGACAGGGGCTACGAGCAGTACTTC. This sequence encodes CASSDARDRGYEQYF.

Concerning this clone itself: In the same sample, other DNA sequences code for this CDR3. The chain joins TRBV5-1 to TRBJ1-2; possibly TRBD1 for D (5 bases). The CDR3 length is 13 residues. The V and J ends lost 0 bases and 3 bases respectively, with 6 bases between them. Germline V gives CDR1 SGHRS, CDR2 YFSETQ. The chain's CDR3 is CASSLGGDYGYTF. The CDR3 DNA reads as TGCGCCAGCAGCTTGGGGGGCGACTATGGCTACACCTTC.

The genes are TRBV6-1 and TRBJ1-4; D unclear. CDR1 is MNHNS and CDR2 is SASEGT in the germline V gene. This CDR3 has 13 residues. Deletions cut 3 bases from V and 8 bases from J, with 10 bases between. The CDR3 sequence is CASSDSPQEKLFF. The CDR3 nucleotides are TGTGCCAGCAGTGATTCTCCCCAGGAAAAACTGTTTTTT.

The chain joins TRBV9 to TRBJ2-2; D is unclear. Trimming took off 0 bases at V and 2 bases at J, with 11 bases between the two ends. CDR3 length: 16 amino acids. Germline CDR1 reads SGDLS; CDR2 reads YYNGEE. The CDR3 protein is CASSVGQVINTGELFF. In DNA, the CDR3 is TGTGCCAGCAGCGTAGGGCAGGTCATCAACACCGGGGAGCTGTTTTTT.

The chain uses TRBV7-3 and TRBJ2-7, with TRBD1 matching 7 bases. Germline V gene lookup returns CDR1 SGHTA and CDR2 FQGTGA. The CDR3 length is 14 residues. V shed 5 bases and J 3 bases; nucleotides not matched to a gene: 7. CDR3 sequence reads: CASSQTGTDYEQYF. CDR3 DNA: TGTGCCAGCAGCCAAACCGGGACAGACTACGAGCAGTACTTC.

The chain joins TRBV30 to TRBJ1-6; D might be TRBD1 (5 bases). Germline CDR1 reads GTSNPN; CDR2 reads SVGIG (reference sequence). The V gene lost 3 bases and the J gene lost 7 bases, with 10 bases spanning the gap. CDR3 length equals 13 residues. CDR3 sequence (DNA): TGTGCCTGGAGCCCCGGGGGGAATTCACCCCTCCACTTT. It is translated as CAWSPGGNSPLHF.

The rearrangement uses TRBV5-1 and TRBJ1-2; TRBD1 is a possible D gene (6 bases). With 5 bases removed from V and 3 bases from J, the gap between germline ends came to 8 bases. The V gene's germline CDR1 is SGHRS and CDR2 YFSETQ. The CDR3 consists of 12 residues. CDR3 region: CASRTGYYGYTF. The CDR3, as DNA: TGCGCCAGCAGGACAGGCTACTATGGCTACACCTTC. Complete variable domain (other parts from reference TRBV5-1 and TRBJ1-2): KAGVTQTPRYLIKTRGQQVTLSCSPISGHRSVSWYQQTPGQGLQFLFEYFSETQRNKGNFPGRFSGRQFSNSRSEMNVSTLELGDSALYLCASRTGYYGYTFGSGTRLTVV.

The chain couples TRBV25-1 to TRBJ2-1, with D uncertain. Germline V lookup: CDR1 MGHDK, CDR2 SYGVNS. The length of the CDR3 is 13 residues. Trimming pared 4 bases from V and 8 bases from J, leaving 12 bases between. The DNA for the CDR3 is TGTGCCAGCAGTGCGGCACCTCGGGATGAGCAGTTCTTC. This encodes CASSAAPRDEQFF.

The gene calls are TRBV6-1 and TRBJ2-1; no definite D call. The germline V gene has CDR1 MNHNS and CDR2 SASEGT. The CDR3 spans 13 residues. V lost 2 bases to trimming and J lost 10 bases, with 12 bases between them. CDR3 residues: CASSEFSLGEQFF. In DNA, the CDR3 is TGTGCCAGCAGTGAATTTTCGCTCGGGGAGCAGTTCTTC.

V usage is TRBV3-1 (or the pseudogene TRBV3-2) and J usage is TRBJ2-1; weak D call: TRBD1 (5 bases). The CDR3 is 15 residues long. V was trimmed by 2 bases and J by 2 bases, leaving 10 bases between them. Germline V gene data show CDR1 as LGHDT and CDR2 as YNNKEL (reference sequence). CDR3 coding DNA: TGTGCCAGCAGCCAAAAAGGGGATGCCTACAATGAGCAGTTCTTC. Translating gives CASSQKGDAYNEQFF.

The CDR3 bases are TGTGCCAGCAGCTTCTCCGGGGTGACCTATGGCTACACCTTC. This codes for CASSFSGVTYGYTF. This chain connects TRBV11-2 to TRBJ1-2, with D unresolved. CDR1 and CDR2 from the germline V gene are SGHAT and FQNNGV. This CDR3 contains 14 residues. V lost 3 bases and J lost 4, with 12 bases in between.

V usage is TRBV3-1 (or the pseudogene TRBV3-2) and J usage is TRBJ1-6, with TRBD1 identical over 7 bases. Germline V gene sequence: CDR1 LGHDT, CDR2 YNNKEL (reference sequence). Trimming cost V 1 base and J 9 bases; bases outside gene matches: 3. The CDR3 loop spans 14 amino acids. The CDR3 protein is CASSQGQGVSPLHF. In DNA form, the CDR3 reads TGTGCCAGCAGCCAAGGACAGGGTGTTTCACCCCTCCACTTT.

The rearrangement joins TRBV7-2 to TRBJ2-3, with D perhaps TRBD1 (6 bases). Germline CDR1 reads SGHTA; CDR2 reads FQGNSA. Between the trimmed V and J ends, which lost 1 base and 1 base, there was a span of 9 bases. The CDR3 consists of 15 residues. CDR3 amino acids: CASSLVTGGTDTQYF. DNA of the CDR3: TGTGCCAGCAGCTTAGTGACAGGCGGCACAGATACGCAGTATTTT. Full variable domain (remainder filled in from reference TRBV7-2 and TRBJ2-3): GAGVSQSPSNKVTEKGKDVELRCDPISGHTALYWYRQSLGQGLEFLIYFQGNSAPDKSGLPSDRFSAERTGGSVSTLTIQRTQQEDSAVYLCASSLVTGGTDTQYFGPGTRLTVL.

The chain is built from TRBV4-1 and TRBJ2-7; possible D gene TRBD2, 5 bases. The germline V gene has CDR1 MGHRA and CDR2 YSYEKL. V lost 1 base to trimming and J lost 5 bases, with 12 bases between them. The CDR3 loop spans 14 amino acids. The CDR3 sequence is CASSQGLISDEQYF. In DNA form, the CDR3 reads TGCGCCAGCAGCCAAGGACTAATTAGTGACGAGCAGTACTTC.

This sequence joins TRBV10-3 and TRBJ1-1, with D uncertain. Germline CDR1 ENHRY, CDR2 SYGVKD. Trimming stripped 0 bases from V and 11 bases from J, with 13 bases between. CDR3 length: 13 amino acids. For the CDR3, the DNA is TGTGCCATCAGTGAGTCGAAGGAGAGTAAGGCTTTCTTT. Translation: CAISESKESKAFF.

DNA of the CDR3: TGTGCCAGTAGTGCAGGAAGAGAGACCCAGTACTTC. Protein product: CASSAGRETQYF. The chain couples TRBV19 to TRBJ2-5; no reliable D call. The CDR3 length is 12 residues. With 5 bases removed from V and 4 bases from J, the gap between germline ends came to 8 bases. Germline assignment: CDR1 LNHDA and CDR2 SQIVND (reference sequence).

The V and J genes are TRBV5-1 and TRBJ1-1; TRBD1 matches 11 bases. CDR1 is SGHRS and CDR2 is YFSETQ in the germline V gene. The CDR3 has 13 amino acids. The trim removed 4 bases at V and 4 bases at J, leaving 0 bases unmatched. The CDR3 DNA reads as TGCGCCAGCAGCGGGACAGGGGGCACTGAAGCTTTCTTT. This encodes CASSGTGGTEAFF.

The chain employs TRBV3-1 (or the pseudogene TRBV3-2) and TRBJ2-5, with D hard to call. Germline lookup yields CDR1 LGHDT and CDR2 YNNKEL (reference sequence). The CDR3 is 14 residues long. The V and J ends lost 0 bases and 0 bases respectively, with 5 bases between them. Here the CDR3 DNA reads TGTGCCAGCAGCCAAGAAGCGTACCAAGAGACCCAGTACTTC. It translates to CASSQEAYQETQYF.

The CDR3 sequence is CASSDPRENTEAFF. The DNA for the CDR3 is TGTGCCAGCAGTGACCCCCGGGAGAACACTGAAGCTTTCTTT. This rearrangement joins TRBV2 to TRBJ1-1; D unresolved. Germline-derived CDR1 and CDR2 are SNHLY and FYNNEI. V gave up 3 bases and J gave up 1 base, with 9 bases separating them. The CDR3 is 14 residues long.

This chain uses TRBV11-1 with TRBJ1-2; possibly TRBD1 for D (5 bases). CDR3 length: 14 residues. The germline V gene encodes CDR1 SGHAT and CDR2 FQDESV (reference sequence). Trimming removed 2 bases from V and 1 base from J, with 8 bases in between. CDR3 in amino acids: CASSLTGDNYGYTF. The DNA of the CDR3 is TGTGCCAGCAGCTTAACGGGGGATAACTATGGCTACACCTTC.

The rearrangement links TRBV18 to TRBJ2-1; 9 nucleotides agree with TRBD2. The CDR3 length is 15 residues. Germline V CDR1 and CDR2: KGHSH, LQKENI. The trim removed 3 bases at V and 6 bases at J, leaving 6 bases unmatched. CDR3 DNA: TGTGCCAGCTCACCCGCGGGGGGGCGGGTCAATGAGCAGTTCTTC. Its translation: CASSPAGGRVNEQFF.

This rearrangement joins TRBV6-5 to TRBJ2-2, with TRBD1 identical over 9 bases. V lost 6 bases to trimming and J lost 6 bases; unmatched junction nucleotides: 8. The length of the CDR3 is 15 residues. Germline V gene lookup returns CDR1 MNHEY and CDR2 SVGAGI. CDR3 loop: CASRDGQGRSGELFF. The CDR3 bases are TGTGCCAGCAGGGACGGACAGGGGAGGTCCGGGGAGCTGTTTTTT.

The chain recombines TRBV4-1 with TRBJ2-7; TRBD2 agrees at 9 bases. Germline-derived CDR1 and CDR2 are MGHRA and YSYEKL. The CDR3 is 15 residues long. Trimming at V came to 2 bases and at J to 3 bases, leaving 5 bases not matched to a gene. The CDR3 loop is CASSQYLAGRYEQYF. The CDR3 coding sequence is TGCGCCAGCAGCCAATACCTAGCGGGGCGCTACGAGCAGTACTTC.

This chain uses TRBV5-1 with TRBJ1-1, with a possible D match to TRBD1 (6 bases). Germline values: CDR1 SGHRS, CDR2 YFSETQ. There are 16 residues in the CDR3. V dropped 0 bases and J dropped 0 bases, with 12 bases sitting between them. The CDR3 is CASSLEDRSVNTEAFF. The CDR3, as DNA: TGCGCCAGCAGCTTGGAGGACAGAAGTGTGAACACTGAAGCTTTCTTT.

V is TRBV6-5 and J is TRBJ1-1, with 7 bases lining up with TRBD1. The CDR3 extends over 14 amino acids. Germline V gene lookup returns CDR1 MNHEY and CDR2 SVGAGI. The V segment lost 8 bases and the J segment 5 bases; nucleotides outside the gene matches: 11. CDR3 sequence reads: CASRTDREITEAFF. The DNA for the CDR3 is TGTGCCAGCCGGACCGACAGGGAAATTACTGAAGCTTTCTTT.

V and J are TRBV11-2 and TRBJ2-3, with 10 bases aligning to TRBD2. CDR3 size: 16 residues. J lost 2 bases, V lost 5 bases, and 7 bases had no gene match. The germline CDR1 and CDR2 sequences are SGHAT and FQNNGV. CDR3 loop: CASSETSGLSTDTQYF. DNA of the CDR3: TGTGCCAGCAGCGAGACTAGCGGGCTATCCACAGATACGCAGTATTTT.

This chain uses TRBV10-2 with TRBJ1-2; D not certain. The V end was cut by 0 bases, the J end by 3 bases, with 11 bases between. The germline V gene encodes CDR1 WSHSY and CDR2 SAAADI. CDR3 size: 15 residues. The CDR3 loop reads CASSESEARYYGYTF. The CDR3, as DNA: TGCGCCAGCAGTGAGTCGGAGGCCCGCTACTATGGCTACACCTTC.

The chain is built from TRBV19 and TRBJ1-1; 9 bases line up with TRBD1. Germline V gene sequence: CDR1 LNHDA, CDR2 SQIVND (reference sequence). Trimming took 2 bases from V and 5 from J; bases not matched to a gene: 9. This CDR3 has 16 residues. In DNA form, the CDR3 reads TGTGCCAGTAGTATATTGAGACAGGGGGGTCCGACTGAAGCTTTCTTT. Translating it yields CASSILRQGGPTEAFF.

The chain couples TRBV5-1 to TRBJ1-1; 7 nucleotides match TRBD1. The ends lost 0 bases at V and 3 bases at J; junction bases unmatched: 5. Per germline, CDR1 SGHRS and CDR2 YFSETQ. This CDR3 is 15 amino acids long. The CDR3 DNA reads TGCGCCAGCAGCTTGGTTGGGGACAGTTACACTGAAGCTTTCTTT. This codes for CASSLVGDSYTEAFF.

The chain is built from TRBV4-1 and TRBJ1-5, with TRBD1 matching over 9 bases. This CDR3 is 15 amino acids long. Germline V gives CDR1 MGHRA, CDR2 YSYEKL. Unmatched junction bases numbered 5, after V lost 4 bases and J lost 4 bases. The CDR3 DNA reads TGCGCCAGCAGCCCGGGACAGGGCCCAAATCAGCCCCAGCATTTT. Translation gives CASSPGQGPNQPQHF.

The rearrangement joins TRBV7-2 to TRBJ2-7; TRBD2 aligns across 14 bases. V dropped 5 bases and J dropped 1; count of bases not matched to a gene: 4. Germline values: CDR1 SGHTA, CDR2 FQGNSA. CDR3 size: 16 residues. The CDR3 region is CASSTGTSGGSYEQYF. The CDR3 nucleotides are TGTGCCAGCAGCACTGGGACTAGCGGGGGTTCCTACGAGCAGTACTTC. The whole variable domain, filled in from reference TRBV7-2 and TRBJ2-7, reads GAGVSQSPSNKVTEKGKDVELRCDPISGHTALYWYRQSLGQGLEFLIYFQGNSAPDKSGLPSDRFSAERTGGSVSTLTIQRTQQEDSAVYLCASSTGTSGGSYEQYFGPGTRLTVT.

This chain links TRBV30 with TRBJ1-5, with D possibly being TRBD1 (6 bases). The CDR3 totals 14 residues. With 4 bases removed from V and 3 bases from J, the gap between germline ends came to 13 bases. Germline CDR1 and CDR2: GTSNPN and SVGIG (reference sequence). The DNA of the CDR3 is TGTGCCTGGAAATACGCAGGGGTCAATCAGCCCCAGCATTTT. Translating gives CAWKYAGVNQPQHF.